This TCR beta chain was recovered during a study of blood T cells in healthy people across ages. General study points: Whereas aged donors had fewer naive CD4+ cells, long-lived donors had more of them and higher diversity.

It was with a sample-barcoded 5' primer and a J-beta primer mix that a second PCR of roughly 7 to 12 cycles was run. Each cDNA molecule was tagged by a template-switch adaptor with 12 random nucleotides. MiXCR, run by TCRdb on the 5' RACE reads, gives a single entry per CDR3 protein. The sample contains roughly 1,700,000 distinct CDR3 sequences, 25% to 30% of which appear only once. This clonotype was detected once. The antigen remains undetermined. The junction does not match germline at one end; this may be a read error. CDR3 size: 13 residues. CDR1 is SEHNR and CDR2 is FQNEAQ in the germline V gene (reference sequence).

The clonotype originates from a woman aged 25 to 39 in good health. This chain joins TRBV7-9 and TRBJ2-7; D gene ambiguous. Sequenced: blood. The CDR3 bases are TGTGCCTGCAGCCCAAGGAGCAGCTACGAGCAGTACTTC. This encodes CACSPRSSYEQYF.